This TCR beta chain was captured in a study of T-cell memory formation after mild COVID-19. CDR3 length: 16 amino acids. Germline values: CDR1 MGHRA, CDR2 YSYEKL. Deletions cut 3 bases from V and 4 bases from J, with 18 bases between. MiXCR, run by TCRdb on the 5' RACE reads, gives a single entry per CDR3 protein. The sample consists of under 85,000 distinct CDR3 sequences, more than 11% of them appearing once. Whole-study results and caveats: Mainly in CM and EM were contracting CD4+ clones; CD8+ were in EMRA. There were some responding clones in pre-infection memory, which suggested that cross-reactive memory had joined.

As regards this clonotype: The antigen is undetermined.

V and J are TRBV4-1 and TRBJ2-5; possibly TRBD1 or TRBD2 for D (5 bases each). Sequencing used PBMCs or a T cell subset sorted from them (not recorded which). This receptor was obtained from an adult woman who had mild COVID-19 (a few samples of this study predate the infection). Cell type and time point are not known. In DNA, the CDR3 is TGCGCCAGCAGCCAGGGGGTGACGTGGTATCCAGAGACCCAGTACTTC. The encoded protein is CASSQGVTWYPETQYF.